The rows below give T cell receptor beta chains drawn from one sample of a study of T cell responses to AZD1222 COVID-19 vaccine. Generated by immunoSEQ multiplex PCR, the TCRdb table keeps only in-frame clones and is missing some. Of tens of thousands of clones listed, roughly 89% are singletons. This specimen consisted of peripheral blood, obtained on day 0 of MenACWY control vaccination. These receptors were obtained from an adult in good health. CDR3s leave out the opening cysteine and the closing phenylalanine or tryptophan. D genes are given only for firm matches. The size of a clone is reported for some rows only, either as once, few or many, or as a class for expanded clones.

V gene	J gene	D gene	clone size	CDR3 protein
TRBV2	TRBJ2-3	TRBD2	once	ASNGLAAITDTQY
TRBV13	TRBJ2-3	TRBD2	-	ASSLNGPGLAEVDTQY
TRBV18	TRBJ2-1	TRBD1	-	ASSPNGDSRNEQF
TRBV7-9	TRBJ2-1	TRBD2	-	ASSSRLAGYNEQF
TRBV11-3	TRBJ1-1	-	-	ASSLGVNTEAF
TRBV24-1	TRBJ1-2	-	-	ATSDLENGYT
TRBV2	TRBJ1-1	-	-	ASTDFHLSAEAF
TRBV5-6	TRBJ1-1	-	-	ASSLVIGTTNTEAF
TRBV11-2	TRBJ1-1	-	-	ASSPGAANTEAF
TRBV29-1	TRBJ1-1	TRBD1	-	SVEIGTGSPEAF
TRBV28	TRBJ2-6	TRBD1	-	ATHASLGTAGANVLT
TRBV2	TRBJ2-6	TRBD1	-	ASSERGRGSAGANVLT
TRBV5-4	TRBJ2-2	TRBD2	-	ASSFGLAGGGTGELF
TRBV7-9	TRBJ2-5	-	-	ASSSGETQY
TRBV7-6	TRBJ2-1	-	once	ASSLVGSKYNEQF
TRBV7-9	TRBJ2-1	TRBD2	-	ASSSGLAGYNEQF
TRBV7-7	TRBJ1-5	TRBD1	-	ASSLEARDRGCYTDQPQH
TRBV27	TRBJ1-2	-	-	ASSGPSVNYGYT
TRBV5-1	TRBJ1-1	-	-	ASSLGAERTEAF
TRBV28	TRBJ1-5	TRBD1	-	ASSPHGTGAGQPQH
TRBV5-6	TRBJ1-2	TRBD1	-	ASSLWDRDHGYT
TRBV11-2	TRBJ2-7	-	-	ASSTTDRPYEQY
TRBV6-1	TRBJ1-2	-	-	ASSEKRTATTNYGYT
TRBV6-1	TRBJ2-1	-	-	ASSEGVGYNEQF
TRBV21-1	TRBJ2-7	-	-	ASSNPGGAVVYEQY
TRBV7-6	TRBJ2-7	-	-	ASSQNTGTAYEQY
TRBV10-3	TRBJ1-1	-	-	AISEMGTASEAF
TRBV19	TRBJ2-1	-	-	ASSTDWGLRYNEQF
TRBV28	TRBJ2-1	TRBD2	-	ASSPWTSGRPGNEQF
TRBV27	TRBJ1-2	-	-	ASRLMDKTNYGYT
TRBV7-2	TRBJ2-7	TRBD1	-	ASSLVDRGSYEQY